What follows describes a single TCR beta chain. The sample is drawn from a study of blood T cell repertoires in COVID-19. Across the whole study: In each case, the material was cDNA or gDNA derived from T cells, B-cell-depleted T cells, or PBMCs.

Authors' data handling: Nucleated cell counts were estimated from reference gene primer amplification. Assay used: immunoSEQ multiplex PCR; TCRdb lists only in-frame clones, some missing. The DNA was the basis for D and trimming; V, J and clone size are from that table. Of hundreds of thousands of clones listed, roughly 87% were seen once; the top ten hold about 12%. The sequence came from a woman aged 18-35 years who had recovered from COVID-19. Material: peripheral blood.

In DNA, the CDR3 is TGTGCCTGGAGCACAGATGCCCCTGAAGCTTTCTTT. Protein: CAWSTDAPEAFF. The chain uses TRBV30 and TRBJ1-1; D is uncertain. CDR3 length equals 12 residues. Per the germline V gene, CDR1 is GTSNPN and CDR2 is SVGIG (reference sequence). The V end lost 3 bases, the J end lost 6 bases, and 11 bases lay between the germline ends.